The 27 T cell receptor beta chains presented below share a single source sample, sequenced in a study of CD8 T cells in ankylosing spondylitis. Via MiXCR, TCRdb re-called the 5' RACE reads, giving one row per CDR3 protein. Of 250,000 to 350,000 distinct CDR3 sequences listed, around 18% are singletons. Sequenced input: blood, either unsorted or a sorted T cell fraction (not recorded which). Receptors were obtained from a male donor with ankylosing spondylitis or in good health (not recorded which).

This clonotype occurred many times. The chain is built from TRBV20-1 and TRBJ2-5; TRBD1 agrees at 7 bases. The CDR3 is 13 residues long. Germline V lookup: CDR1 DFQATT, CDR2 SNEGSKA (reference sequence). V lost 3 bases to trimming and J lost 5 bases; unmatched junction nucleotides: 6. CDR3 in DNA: TGCAGTGCTAGTTTGACAGGGACGGAGACCCAGTACTTC. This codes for CSASLTGTETQYF.

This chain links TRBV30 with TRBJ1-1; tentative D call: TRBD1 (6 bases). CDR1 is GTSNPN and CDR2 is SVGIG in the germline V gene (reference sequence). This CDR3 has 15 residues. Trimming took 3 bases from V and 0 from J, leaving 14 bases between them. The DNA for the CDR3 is TGTGCCTGGAGGGAGTGGGGGGCGGTGAACACTGAAGCTTTCTTT. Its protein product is CAWREWGAVNTEAFF.

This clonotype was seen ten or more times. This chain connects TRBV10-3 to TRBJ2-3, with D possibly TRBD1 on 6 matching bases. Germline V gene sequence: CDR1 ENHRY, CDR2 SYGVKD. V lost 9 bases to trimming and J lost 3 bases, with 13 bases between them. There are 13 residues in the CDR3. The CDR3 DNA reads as TGTGCCATAGCTGGGACAACAACAGATACGCAGTATTTT. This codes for CAIAGTTTDTQYF.

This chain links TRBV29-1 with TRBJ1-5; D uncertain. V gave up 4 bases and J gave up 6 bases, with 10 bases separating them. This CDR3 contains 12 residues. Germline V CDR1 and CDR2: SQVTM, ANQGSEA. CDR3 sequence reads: CSVAEAAQPQHF. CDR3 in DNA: TGCAGCGTTGCCGAGGCGGCTCAGCCCCAGCATTTT.

In DNA, the CDR3 is TGCAGCGTTGAAGAACTCACAGATACGCAGTATTTT. It codes for CSVEELTDTQYF. This rearrangement joins TRBV29-1 to TRBJ2-3; no firm D call. CDR1 and CDR2 from the germline V gene are SQVTM and ANQGSEA. Trimming shortened V by 0 bases and J by 2 bases, and 3 bases separated the two germline ends. The CDR3 runs to 12 residues.

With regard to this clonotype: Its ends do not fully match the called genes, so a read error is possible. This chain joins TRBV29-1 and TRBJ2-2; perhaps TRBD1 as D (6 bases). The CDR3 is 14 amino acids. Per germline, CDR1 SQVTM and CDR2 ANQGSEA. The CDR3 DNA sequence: TGCAGCGTTGATCCTCAGGGGTACACCAGGGAGCTGTTTTTT. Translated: CSVDPQGYTRELFF.

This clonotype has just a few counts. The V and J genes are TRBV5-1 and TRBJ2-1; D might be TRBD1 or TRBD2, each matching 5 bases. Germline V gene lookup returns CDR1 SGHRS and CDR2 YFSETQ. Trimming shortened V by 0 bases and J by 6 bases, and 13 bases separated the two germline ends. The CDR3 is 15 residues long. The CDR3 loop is CASSLGGAPVNEQFF. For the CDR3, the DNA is TGCGCCAGCAGCTTGGGAGGGGCACCGGTCAATGAGCAGTTCTTC.

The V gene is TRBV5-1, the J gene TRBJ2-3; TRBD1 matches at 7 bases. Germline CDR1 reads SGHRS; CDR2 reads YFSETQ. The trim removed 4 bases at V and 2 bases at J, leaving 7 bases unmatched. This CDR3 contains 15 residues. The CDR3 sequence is CASSLRQGATDTQYF. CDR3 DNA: TGCGCCAGCAGCCTACGACAGGGAGCCACAGATACGCAGTATTTT. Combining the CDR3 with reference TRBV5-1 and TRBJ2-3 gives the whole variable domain KAGVTQTPRYLIKTRGQQVTLSCSPISGHRSVSWYQQTPGQGLQFLFEYFSETQRNKGNFPGRFSGRQFSNSRSEMNVSTLELGDSALYLCASSLRQGATDTQYFGPGTRLTVL.

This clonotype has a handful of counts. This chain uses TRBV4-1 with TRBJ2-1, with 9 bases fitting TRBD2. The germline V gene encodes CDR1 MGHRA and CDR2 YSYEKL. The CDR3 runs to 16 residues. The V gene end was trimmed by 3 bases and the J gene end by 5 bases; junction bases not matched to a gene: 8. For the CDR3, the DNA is TGCGCCAGCAGCCAGGAACTAGCGGGTTTCGACAATGAGCAGTTCTTC. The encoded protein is CASSQELAGFDNEQFF.

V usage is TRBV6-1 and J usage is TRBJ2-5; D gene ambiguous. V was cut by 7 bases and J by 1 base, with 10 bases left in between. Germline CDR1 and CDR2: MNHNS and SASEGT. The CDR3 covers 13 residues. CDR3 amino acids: CASNYLSQETQYF. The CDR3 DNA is TGTGCCAGCAACTACCTCAGCCAAGAGACCCAGTACTTC.

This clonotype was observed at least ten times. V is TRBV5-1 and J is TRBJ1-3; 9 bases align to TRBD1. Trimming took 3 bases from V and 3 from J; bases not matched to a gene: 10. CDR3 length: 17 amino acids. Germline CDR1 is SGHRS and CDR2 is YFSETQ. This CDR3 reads CASSWAPPGQGGNTIYF. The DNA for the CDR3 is TGCGCCAGCAGCTGGGCCCCTCCGGGACAGGGTGGAAACACCATATATTTT.

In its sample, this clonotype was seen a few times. The CDR3 DNA follows: TGCAGCGTACTAGCGGTGGCAGATACGCAGTATTTT. Translating it yields CSVLAVADTQYF. The J gene is TRBJ2-3, the V gene TRBV29-1, with 8 bases aligning to TRBD2. The V segment lost 6 bases and the J segment 4 bases; nucleotides outside the gene matches: 3. CDR3 length: 12 residues. The germline V gene has CDR1 SQVTM and CDR2 ANQGSEA.

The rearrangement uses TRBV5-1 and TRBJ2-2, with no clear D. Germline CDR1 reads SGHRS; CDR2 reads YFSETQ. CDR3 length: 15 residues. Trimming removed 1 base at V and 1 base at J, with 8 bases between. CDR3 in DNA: TGCGCCAGCAGCTTGCAGGTTGGGAACACCGGGGAGCTGTTTTTT. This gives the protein CASSLQVGNTGELFF.

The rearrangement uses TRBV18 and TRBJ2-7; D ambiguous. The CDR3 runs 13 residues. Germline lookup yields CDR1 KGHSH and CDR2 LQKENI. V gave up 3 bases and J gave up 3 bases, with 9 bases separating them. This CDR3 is CASSPADGYEQYV. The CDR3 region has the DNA TGTGCCAGCTCACCGGCGGACGGCTACGAGCAGTACGTC.

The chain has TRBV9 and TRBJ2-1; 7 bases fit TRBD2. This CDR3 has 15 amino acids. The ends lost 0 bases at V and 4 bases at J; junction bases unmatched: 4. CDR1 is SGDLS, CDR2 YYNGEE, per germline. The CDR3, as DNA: TGTGCCAGCAGCGTAGCTCCTAGCGGTTACAATGAGCAGTTCTTC. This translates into CASSVAPSGYNEQFF.

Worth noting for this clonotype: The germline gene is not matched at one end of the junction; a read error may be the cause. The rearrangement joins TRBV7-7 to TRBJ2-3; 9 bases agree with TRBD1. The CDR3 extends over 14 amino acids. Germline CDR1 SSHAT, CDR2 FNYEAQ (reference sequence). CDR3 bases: TGTGCTAGCAGCTTAGGGGGACAGGGAGATACGCAGTATTTT. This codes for CASSLGGQGDTQYF.

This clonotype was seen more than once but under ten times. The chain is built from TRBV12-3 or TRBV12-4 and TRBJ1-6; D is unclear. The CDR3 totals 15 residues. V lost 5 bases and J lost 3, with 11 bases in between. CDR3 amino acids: CASSPRTGYNSPLHF. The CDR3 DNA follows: TGTGCCAGCAGTCCCCGGACCGGCTATAATTCACCCCTCCACTTT.

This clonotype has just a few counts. The CDR3 reads CASSLVKSNEQFF. The DNA of the CDR3 is TGCGCCAGCAGCCTCGTTAAGAGCAATGAGCAGTTCTTC. V and J are TRBV4-1 and TRBJ2-1; no definite D call. CDR1 and CDR2 (germline): MGHRA, YSYEKL. With 4 bases removed from V and 6 bases from J, the gap between germline ends came to 10 bases. This CDR3 has 13 amino acids.

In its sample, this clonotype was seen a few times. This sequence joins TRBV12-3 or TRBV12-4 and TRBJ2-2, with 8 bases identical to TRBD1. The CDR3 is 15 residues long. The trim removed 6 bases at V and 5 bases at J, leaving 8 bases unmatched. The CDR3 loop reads CASRSRQGRTGELFF. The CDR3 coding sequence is TGTGCCAGCAGATCCCGACAGGGGCGGACCGGGGAGCTGTTTTTT.

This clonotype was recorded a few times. The CDR3 protein is CASSPQGASSGNTIYF. The DNA of the CDR3 is TGTGCCAGCAGTCCGCAGGGAGCTAGCTCTGGAAACACCATATATTTT. This sequence joins TRBV28 and TRBJ1-3, with D perhaps matching TRBD1 (5 bases). CDR3 size: 16 residues. Trimming cost V 5 bases and J 0 bases, with 14 bases left between them. The germline V gene encodes CDR1 MDHEN and CDR2 SYDVKM.

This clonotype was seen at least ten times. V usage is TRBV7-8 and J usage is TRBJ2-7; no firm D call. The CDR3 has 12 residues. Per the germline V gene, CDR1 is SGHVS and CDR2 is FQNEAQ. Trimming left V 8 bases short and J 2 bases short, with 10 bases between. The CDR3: CASRGQTYEQYV. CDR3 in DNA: TGTGCCAGCCGTGGGCAGACCTACGAGCAGTACGTC.

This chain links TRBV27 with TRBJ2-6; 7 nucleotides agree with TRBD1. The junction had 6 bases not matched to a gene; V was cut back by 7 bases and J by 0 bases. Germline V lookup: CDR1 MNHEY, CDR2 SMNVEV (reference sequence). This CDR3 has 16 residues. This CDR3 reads CASTLTGPSGANVLTF. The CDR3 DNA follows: TGTGCCAGCACCCTGACAGGGCCCTCTGGGGCCAACGTCCTGACTTTC.

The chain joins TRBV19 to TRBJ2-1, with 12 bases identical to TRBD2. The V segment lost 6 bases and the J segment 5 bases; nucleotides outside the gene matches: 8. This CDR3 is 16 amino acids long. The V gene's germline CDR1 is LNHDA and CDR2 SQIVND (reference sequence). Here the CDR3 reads CASSKSSGGVNNEQFF. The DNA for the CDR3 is TGTGCCAGTAGCAAATCTAGCGGGGGGGTGAACAATGAGCAGTTCTTC.

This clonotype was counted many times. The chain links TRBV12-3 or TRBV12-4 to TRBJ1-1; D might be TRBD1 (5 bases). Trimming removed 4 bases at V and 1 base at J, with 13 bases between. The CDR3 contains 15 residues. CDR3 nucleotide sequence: TGTGCCAGCAGTTCCCCCGGGACGGGGAACACTGAAGCTTTCTTT. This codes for CASSSPGTGNTEAFF.

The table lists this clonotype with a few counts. CDR3 region: CASSLLPQYEQYV. The CDR3 coding sequence is TGTGCCAGCAGTTTACTCCCCCAATACGAGCAGTACGTC. J is TRBJ2-7 and V is TRBV12-3 or TRBV12-4; D is uncertain. This CDR3 comprises 13 residues. V was shortened by 2 bases and J by 4 bases, with 9 bases between the two germline ends.

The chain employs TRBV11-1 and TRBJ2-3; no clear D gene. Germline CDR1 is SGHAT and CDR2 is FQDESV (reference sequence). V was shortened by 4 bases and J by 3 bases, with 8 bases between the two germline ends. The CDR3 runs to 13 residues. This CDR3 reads CASSSGWTDTQYF. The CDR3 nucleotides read TGTGCCAGCAGCTCCGGGTGGACAGATACGCAGTATTTT. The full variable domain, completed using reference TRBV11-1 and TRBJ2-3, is EAEVAQSPRYKITEKSQAVAFWCDPISGHATLYWYRQILGQGPELLVQFQDESVVDDSQLPKDRFSAERLKGVDSTLKIQPAELGDSAMYLCASSSGWTDTQYFGPGTRLTVL.

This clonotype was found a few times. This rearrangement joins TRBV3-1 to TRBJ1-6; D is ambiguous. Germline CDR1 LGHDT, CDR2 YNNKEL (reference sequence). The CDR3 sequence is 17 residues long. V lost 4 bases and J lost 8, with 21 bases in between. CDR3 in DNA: TGTGCCAGCAGCCGCACACCGAGGAGAAAAGCCCATTCACCCCTCCACTTT. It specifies CASSRTPRRKAHSPLHF.